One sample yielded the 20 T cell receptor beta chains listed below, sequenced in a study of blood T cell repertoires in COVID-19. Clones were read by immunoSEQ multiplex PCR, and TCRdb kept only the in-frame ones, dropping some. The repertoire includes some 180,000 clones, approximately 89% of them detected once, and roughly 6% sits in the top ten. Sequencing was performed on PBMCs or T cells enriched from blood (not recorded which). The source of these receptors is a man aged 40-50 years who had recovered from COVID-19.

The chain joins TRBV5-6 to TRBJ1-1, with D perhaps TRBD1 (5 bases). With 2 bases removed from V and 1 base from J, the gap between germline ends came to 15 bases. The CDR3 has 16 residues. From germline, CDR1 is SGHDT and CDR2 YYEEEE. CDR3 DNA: TGTGCCAGCAGCTTCGGGACTGTCGCTAGGAACACTGAAGCTTTCTTT. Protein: CASSFGTVARNTEAFF.

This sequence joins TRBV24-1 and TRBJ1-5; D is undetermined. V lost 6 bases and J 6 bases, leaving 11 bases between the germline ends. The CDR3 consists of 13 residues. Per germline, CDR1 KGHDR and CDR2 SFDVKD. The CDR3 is CATSRKGGQPQHF. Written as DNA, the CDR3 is TGTGCCACCAGTCGAAAGGGAGGTCAGCCCCAGCATTTT.

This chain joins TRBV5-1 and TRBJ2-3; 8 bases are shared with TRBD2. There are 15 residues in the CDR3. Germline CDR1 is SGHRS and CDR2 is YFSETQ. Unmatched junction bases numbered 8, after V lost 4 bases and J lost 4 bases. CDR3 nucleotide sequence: TGCGCCAGCAGCAAAAGCGGGAGTAGGCCAGATACGCAGTATTTT. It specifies CASSKSGSRPDTQYF.

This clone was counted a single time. The CDR3 loop is CASSFLGGGYNEQFF. The CDR3 nucleotides are TGTGCCAGCAGCTTTCTAGGAGGAGGCTACAATGAGCAGTTCTTC. This chain connects TRBV11-2 to TRBJ2-1; D might be TRBD2 (5 bases). V was trimmed by 3 bases and J by 3 bases, leaving 12 bases between them. The CDR3 has 15 residues. Germline V gene sequence: CDR1 SGHAT, CDR2 FQNNGV.

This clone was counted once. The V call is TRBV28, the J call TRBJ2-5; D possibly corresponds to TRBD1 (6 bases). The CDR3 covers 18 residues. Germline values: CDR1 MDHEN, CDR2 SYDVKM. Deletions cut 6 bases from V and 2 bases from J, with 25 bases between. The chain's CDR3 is CASRIPRRLGDIQETQYF. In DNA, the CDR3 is TGTGCCAGCAGGATTCCCCGCCGCTTAGGGGACATACAAGAGACCCAGTACTTC.

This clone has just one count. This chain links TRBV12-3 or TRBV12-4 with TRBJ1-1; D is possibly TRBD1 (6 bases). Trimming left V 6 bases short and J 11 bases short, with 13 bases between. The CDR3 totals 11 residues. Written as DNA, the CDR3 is TGTGCCAGCAGCGGCCAGGGGAAGGCTTTCTTT. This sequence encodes CASSGQGKAFF.

The CDR3 nucleotides read TGTGCCAGCAGCACTGGGACAGGGGAGGCGTCAACTAATGAAAAACTGTTTTTT. It is translated as CASSTGTGEASTNEKLFF. The chain employs TRBV9 and TRBJ1-4; TRBD1 matches at 10 bases. V gave up 4 bases and J gave up 0 bases; unmatched junction bases: 9. This CDR3 is 18 amino acids long. The germline CDR1 and CDR2 sequences are SGDLS and YYNGEE.

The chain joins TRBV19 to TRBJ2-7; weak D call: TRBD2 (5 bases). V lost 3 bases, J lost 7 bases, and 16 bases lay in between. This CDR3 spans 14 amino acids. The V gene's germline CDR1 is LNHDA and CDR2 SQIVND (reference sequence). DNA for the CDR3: TGTGCCAGTAGTATCTACAGTTCCACGGGGGAGCAGTACTTC. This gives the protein CASSIYSSTGEQYF.

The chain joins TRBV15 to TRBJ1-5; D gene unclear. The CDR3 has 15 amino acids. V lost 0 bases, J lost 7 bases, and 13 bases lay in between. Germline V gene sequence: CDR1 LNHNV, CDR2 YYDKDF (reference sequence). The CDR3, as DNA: TGTGCCACCAGCAGAGACGCCCTAGAAGGACAGCCCCAGCATTTT. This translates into CATSRDALEGQPQHF.

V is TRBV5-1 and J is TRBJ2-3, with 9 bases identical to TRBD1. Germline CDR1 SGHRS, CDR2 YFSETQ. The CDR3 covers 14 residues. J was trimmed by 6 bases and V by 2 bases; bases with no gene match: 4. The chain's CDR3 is CASSFGQGPDTQYF. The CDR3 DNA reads TGCGCCAGCAGCTTCGGACAGGGGCCGGATACGCAGTATTTT.

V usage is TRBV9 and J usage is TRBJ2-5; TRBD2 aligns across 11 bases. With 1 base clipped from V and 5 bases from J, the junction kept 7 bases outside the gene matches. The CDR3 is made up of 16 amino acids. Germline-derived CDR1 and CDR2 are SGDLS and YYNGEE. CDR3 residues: CASSVLAGGPFETQYF. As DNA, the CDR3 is TGTGCCAGCAGCGTATTAGCGGGGGGGCCATTCGAGACCCAGTACTTC.

The CDR3 DNA reads as TGTGCCAGCAGCTTGCCCGGGTCCCATAATTCACCCCTCCACTTT. Protein: CASSLPGSHNSPLHF. The chain employs TRBV5-5 and TRBJ1-6; no reliable D call. This CDR3 is built from 15 residues. The V gene lost 1 base and the J gene lost 5 bases, with 10 bases spanning the gap. CDR1 SGHKS and CDR2 YYEKEE come from the germline V gene (reference sequence).

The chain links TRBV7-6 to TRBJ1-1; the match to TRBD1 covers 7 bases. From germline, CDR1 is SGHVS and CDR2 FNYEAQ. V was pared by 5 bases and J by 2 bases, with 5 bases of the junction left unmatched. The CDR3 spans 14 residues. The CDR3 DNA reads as TGTGCCAGCAGCCGGGACAGCCGAAACACTGAAGCTTTCTTT. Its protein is CASSRDSRNTEAFF.

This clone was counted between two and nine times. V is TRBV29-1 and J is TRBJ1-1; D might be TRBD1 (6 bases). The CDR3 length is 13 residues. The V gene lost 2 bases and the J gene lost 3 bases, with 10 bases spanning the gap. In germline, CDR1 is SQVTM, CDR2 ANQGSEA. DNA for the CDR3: TGCAGCGTTGAAATCTCAGGGGACACTGAAGCTTTCTTT. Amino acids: CSVEISGDTEAFF.

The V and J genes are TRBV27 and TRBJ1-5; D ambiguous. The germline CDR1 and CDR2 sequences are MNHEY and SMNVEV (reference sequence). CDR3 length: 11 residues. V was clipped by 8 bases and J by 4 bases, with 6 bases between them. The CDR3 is CASGTNQPQHF. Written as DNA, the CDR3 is TGTGCCAGCGGTACTAATCAGCCCCAGCATTTT.

The CDR3 DNA is TGCGCCAGCAGCTTGGGACAGGGGGAGCACTCACCCCTCCACTTT. Amino acids: CASSLGQGEHSPLHF. V is TRBV5-1 and J is TRBJ1-6; 9 bases agree with TRBD1. The CDR3 is 15 amino acids. J lost 10 bases, V lost 0 bases, and 5 bases had no gene match. CDR1 is SGHRS and CDR2 is YFSETQ in the germline V gene.

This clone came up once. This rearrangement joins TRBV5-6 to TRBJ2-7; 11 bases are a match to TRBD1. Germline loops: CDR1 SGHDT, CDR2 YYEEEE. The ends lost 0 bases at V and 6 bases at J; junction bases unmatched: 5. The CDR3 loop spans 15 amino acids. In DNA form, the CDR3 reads TGTGCCAGCAGCTTGGTTGGACAGGGGGCCACCGAGCAGTACTTC. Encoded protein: CASSLVGQGATEQYF.

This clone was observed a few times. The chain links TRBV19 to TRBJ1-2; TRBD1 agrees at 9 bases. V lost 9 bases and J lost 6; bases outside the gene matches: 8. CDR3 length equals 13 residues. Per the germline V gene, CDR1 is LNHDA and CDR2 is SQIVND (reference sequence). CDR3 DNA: TGTGCCAGCTTAACAGGGGGCGTGGATGGCTACACCTTC. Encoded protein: CASLTGGVDGYTF.

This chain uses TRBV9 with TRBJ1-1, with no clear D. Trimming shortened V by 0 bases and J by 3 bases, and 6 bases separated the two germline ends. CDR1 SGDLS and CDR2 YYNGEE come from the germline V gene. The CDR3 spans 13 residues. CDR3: CASSVDQDTEAFF. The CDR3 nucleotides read TGTGCCAGCAGCGTAGACCAGGACACTGAAGCTTTCTTT.

The CDR3 loop is CASSDSSGRAEAFF. The CDR3 DNA follows: TGTGCCAGCAGTGACTCCTCGGGGAGGGCTGAAGCTTTCTTT. The chain joins TRBV2 to TRBJ1-1; D remains unclear. The CDR3 is 14 residues long. Trimming stripped 3 bases from V and 6 bases from J, with 14 bases between. Looked up from germline, CDR1 is SNHLY and CDR2 is FYNNEI.